This T cell receptor (beta chain) was documented in a study of T cell responses to AZD1222 COVID-19 vaccine. Assay used: immunoSEQ multiplex PCR; TCRdb lists only in-frame clones, some missing. The sample has over 95,000 clones; roughly 88% are singletons. Whole-study results and caveats: As reported, nearly half of all spike-specific TCRs target variant regions that are unmutated. There were mostly white British donors and more females than males, and clonal diversity was possibly underestimated.

It was second doses at about 4 or about 12 weeks that were pooled. This CDR3 contains 12 residues. Trimming removed 1 base at V and 10 bases at J, with 5 bases between. Germline values: CDR1 MNHNS, CDR2 SASEGT. About this clone itself: Antigen: not known.

J is TRBJ1-6 and V is TRBV6-1; D not certain. The specimen was peripheral blood, collected 28 days after the second AZD1222 dose. The receptor's source is an adult who received the AZD1222 COVID-19 vaccine. CDR3 sequence reads: CASSEVGSPLHF. CDR3 bases: TGTGCCAGCAGTGAAGTGGGATCACCCCTCCACTTT.